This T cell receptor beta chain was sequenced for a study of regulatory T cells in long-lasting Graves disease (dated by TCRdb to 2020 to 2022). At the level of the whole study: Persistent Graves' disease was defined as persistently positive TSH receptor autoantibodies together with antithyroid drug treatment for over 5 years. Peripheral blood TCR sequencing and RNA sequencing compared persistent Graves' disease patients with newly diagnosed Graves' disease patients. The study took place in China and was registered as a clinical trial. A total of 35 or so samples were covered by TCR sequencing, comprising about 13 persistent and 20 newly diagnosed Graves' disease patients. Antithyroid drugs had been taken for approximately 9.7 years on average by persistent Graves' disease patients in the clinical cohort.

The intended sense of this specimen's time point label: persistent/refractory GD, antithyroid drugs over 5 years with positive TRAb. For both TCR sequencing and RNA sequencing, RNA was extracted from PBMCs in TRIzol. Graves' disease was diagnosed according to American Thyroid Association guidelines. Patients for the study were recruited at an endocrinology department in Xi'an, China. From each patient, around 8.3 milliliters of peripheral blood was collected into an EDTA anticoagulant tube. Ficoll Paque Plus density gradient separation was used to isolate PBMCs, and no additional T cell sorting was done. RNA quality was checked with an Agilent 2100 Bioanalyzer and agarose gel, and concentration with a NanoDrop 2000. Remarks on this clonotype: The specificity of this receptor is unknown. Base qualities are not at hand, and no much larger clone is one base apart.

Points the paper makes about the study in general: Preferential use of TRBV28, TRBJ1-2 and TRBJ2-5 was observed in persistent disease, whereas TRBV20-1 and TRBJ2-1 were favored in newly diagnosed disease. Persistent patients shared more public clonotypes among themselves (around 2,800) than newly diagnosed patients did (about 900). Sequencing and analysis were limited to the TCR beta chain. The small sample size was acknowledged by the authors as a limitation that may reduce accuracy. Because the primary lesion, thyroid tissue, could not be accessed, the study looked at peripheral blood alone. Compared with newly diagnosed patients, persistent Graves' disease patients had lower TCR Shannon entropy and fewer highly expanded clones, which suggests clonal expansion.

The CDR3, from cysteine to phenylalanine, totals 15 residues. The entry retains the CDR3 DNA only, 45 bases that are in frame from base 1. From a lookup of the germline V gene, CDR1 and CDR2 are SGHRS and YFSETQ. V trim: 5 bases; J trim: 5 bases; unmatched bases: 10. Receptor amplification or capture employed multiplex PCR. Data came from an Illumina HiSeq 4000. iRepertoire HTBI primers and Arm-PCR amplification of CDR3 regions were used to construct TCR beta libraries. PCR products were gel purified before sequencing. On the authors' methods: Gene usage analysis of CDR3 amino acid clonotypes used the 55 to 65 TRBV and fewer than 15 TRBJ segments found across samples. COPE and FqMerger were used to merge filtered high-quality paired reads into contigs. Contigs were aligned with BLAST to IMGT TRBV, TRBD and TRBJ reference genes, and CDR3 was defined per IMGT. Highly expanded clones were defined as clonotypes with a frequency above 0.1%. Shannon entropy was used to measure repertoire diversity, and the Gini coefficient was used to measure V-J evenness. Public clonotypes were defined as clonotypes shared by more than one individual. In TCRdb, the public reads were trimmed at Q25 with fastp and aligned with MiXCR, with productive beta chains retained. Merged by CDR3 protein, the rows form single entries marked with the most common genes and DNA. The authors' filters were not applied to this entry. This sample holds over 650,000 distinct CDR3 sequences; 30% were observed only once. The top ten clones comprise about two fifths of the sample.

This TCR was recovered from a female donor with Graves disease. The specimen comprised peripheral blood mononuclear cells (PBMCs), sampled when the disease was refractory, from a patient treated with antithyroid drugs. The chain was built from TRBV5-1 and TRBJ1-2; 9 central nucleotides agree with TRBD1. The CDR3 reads CASRRSTGGPYGYTF. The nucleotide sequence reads TGCGCCAGCAGACGCTCGACAGGGGGACCATATGGCTACACCTTC.